One and the same sample provided the 30 T cell receptor beta chains below, sequenced in a study of T cells in Graves' hyperthyroidism and ophthalmopathy (dated by TCRdb to the late 2010s). The library relied on multiplex PCR. The sequencing machine was an Illumina HiSeq 2000. The TCR beta CDR3 regions were amplified from RNA transcripts. The first round of RT-PCR for the TCR CDR3 was performed with the HTBI primer set and the Qiagen OneStep RT-PCR kit. TCRdb handled the public reads itself, with Q25 trimming in fastp and clone calling in MiXCR, and kept productive beta chains. Every CDR3 protein is listed once, alongside the most common genes and DNA of its rows. Counted in this sample were nearly 600,000 distinct CDR3 sequences; approximately 15% of them appeared once. Together, the top ten hold 5% to 7% of the sample. The sample taken for sequencing was blood. These receptors all stem from a woman aged 25 to 39 with Graves' hyperthyroidism that later progressed to Graves' ophthalmopathy.

This clonotype appeared a few times. The chain joins TRBV4-1 to TRBJ2-5; tentatively, D is TRBD1 or TRBD2 (5 bases each). Germline V lookup: CDR1 MGHRA, CDR2 YSYEKL. V was shortened by 1 base and J by 4 bases, with 22 bases between the two germline ends. The CDR3 has 18 amino acids. CDR3 sequence: CASSQGPRRRDRVETQYF. The CDR3 DNA reads as TGCGCCAGCAGCCAAGGGCCCCGCCGTCGGGACCGGGTAGAGACCCAGTACTTC.

To note about this clonotype: The junction does not match germline at one end; this may be a read error. The chain is built from TRBV7-7 and TRBJ2-2; 7 bases map to TRBD1. The germline CDR1 and CDR2 sequences are SSHAT and FNYEAQ (reference sequence). This CDR3 is built from 15 residues. DNA for the CDR3: TGTGCTAGCAGCTCGAAACAGGGGCCCCCCGGGGAGCTGTTTTTT. Its protein is CASSSKQGPPGELFF.

As for this clonotype: Possible read error: a much larger clone is one base away. The conserved phenylalanine or tryptophan normally closing the CDR3 is absent here, so this likely arose from a read error. This chain connects TRBV11-3 to TRBJ1-1; D unresolved. Between the trimmed V and J ends, which lost 5 bases and 1 base, there was a span of 14 bases. Per the germline V gene, CDR1 is SGHNT and CDR2 is YENEEA. The CDR3 totals 15 residues. CDR3 nucleotides: TGTGCCAGCAGCAAATCCGGGGTAGGGAACACTGAAGCTTTCTGT. The encoded protein is CASSKSGVGNTEAFC.

This clonotype appeared many times. The V gene is TRBV27, the J gene TRBJ1-4; tentatively, D is TRBD1 (6 bases). V lost 3 bases to trimming and J lost 0 bases, with 8 bases between them. Per the germline V gene, CDR1 is MNHEY and CDR2 is SMNVEV (reference sequence). This CDR3 is built from 15 residues. CDR3 in DNA: TGTGCCAGCAGTTTTTCAGGGGCAACTAATGAAAAACTGTTTTTT. Amino acid sequence: CASSFSGATNEKLFF.

With regard to this clonotype: One base away lies a much larger clone, so this may be a sequencing read error. The rearrangement links TRBV3-1 to TRBJ1-1, with 8 bases fitting TRBD1. This CDR3 contains 15 residues. V lost 4 bases to trimming and J lost 3 bases; unmatched junction nucleotides: 7. From germline, CDR1 is LGHDT and CDR2 YNNKEL (reference sequence). The CDR3 reads CASSPPGQGYTEAFF. In nucleotides, the CDR3 is TGTGCCAGCAGCCCTCCCGGACAGGGATACACTGAAGCTTTCTTT.

The chain employs TRBV10-2 and TRBJ1-5, with TRBD1 as a possible D gene (5 bases). Trimming removed 9 bases from V and 2 bases from J, with 14 bases in between. Germline V gives CDR1 WSHSY, CDR2 SAAADI. The CDR3 sequence is 14 residues long. As DNA, the CDR3 is TGCGCCAGGGCTCTCGGGGGGGGCAATCAGCCCCAGCATTTT. It translates to CARALGGGNQPQHF.

This chain joins TRBV30 and TRBJ1-1, with a possible D match to TRBD1 (6 bases). Trimming took off 2 bases at V and 10 bases at J, with 17 bases between the two ends. This CDR3 comprises 13 residues. Germline V CDR1 and CDR2: GTSNPN, SVGIG (reference sequence). DNA for the CDR3: TGTGCCTGGAGTACCGGGACACCCGCCGCAGCTTTCTTT. It translates to CAWSTGTPAAAFF.

Ten or more counts support this clonotype. J is TRBJ2-1 and V is TRBV28, with 11 bases lining up with TRBD2. The CDR3 loop spans 17 amino acids. The germline V gene has CDR1 MDHEN and CDR2 SYDVKM. The junction had 14 bases not matched to a gene; V was cut back by 5 bases and J by 8 bases. As DNA, the CDR3 is TGTGCCAGCAGTCCCCGGTTGATAGCGGGAGGGCCTTATGAGCAGTTCTTC. It specifies CASSPRLIAGGPYEQFF. Together with reference TRBV28 and TRBJ2-1, the CDR3 gives the full variable domain: DVKVTQSSRYLVKRTGEKVFLECVQDMDHENMFWYRQDPGLGLRLIYFSYDVKMKEKGDIPEGYSVSREKKERFSLILESASTNQTSMYLCASSPRLIAGGPYEQFFGPGTRLTVL.

This clonotype was found many times. The gene calls are TRBV3-1 and TRBJ1-2, with 8 bases that match TRBD1. The germline V gene encodes CDR1 LGHDT and CDR2 YNNKEL (reference sequence). Unmatched junction bases numbered 11, after V lost 3 bases and J lost 8 bases. This CDR3 spans 15 amino acids. For the CDR3, the DNA is TGTGCCAGCAGCCATAGGACAGGGAGGCTTTGGGGCTACACCTTC. This codes for CASSHRTGRLWGYTF.

Many counts were recorded for this clonotype. The chain employs TRBV7-9 and TRBJ2-3; 11 bases line up with TRBD2. Germline-derived CDR1 and CDR2 are SEHNR and FQNEAQ (reference sequence). The CDR3 is 17 residues long. V gave up 5 bases and J gave up 0 bases; unmatched junction bases: 7. The CDR3 loop reads CASSPLGLAASTDTQYF. CDR3 bases: TGTGCCAGCAGCCCCCTGGGACTAGCGGCTAGCACAGATACGCAGTATTTT.

This clonotype was found many times. The J gene is TRBJ2-1, the V gene TRBV7-8; 12 bases agree with TRBD1. The junction had 10 bases not matched to a gene; V was cut back by 4 bases and J by 0 bases. From germline, CDR1 is SGHVS and CDR2 FQNEAQ. The CDR3 length is 19 residues. For the CDR3, the DNA is TGTGCCAGCAGCTCAGGGACAGGGGGCCCCCTCCGCTCCTACAATGAGCAGTTCTTC. Encoded protein: CASSSGTGGPLRSYNEQFF.

This clonotype was observed a few times. This chain uses TRBV29-1 with TRBJ1-1, with TRBD1 as a possible D gene (5 bases). The CDR3 has 12 residues. Germline assignment: CDR1 SQVTM and CDR2 ANQGSEA. V lost 4 bases and J 11 bases, leaving 17 bases between the germline ends. CDR3 amino acids: CSVVPQQGEAFF. The CDR3 DNA follows: TGCAGCGTTGTTCCACAGCAGGGAGAGGCTTTCTTT.

This sequence joins TRBV7-6 and TRBJ2-7; 7 bases line up with TRBD1. The CDR3 loop spans 19 amino acids. Germline V gives CDR1 SGHVS, CDR2 FNYEAQ. V lost 0 bases to trimming and J lost 0 bases; unmatched junction nucleotides: 14. The CDR3 sequence is CASSLAQGDPSGNSYEQYF. The DNA for the CDR3 is TGTGCCAGCAGCTTAGCGCAGGGGGACCCTTCAGGGAACTCCTACGAGCAGTACTTC.

The chain employs TRBV10-3 and TRBJ1-1; D may be TRBD1 (6 bases). Trimming shortened V by 8 bases and J by 3 bases, and 10 bases separated the two germline ends. The CDR3 covers 12 residues. Germline assignment: CDR1 ENHRY and CDR2 SYGVKD. CDR3: CAIGGQDTEAFF. CDR3 sequence (DNA): TGTGCCATCGGGGGGCAGGACACTGAAGCTTTCTTT.

There are many counts of this clonotype. This chain uses TRBV12-3 or TRBV12-4 with TRBJ2-5, with 10 bases that match TRBD2. Losses at the gene ends were 0 bases for V and 4 bases for J; bases not matched to a gene: 23. There are 22 residues in the CDR3. The CDR3: CASSLAPVWQATGLAKGETQYF. DNA of the CDR3: TGTGCCAGCAGTTTAGCTCCGGTGTGGCAGGCAACGGGACTAGCGAAGGGAGAGACCCAGTACTTC.

This clonotype was picked up a small number of times. V gene TRBV6-1 combines with J gene TRBJ1-1, with D possibly TRBD1 on 5 matching bases. From germline, CDR1 is MNHNS and CDR2 SASEGT. This CDR3 comprises 15 residues. Between the trimmed V and J ends, which lost 7 bases and 5 bases, there was a span of 20 bases. The chain's CDR3 is CASTLSGDPETEAFF. The CDR3 nucleotides read TGTGCCAGCACCCTCAGTGGGGACCCAGAGACTGAAGCTTTCTTT.

This clonotype was seen ten or more times. The chain couples TRBV2 to TRBJ2-3; 12 positions match TRBD2. The germline V gene encodes CDR1 SNHLY and CDR2 FYNNEI. This CDR3 has 16 residues. V shed 6 bases and J 4 bases; nucleotides not matched to a gene: 8. The CDR3, as DNA: TGTGCCAGCAGCGCCGGACTAGCGGGACCCGCAGATACGCAGTATTTT. Translated, it gives CASSAGLAGPADTQYF.

V is TRBV7-9 and J is TRBJ1-1; the D is unclear. The V gene's germline CDR1 is SEHNR and CDR2 FQNEAQ (reference sequence). The V end lost 0 bases, the J end lost 4 bases, and 9 bases lay between the germline ends. This CDR3 comprises 14 residues. CDR3 coding DNA: TGTGCCAGCAGCTTAGCCGGGAAGAGCACTGAAGCTTTCTTT. It encodes CASSLAGKSTEAFF.

This clonotype was picked up many times. The chain couples TRBV7-2 to TRBJ2-7; D might be TRBD2 (6 bases). This CDR3 spans 16 amino acids. CDR1 and CDR2 (germline): SGHTA, FQGNSA. V lost 4 bases and J 0 bases, leaving 16 bases between the germline ends. Written as DNA, the CDR3 is TGTGCCAGCAGCTCAAGAGGCGGCGGGAACTCCTACGAGCAGTACTTC. The encoded protein is CASSSRGGGNSYEQYF.

The chain recombines TRBV2 with TRBJ2-6; 14 bases match TRBD2. V lost 11 bases, J lost 1 base, and 7 bases stayed unmatched. The CDR3 has 17 residues. Germline V gene data show CDR1 as SNHLY and CDR2 as FYNNEI. CDR3 residues: CARQGLAGASGANVLTF. The CDR3 DNA is TGTGCCCGACAGGGACTAGCGGGAGCGTCTGGGGCCAACGTCCTGACTTTC. The whole variable domain, filled in from reference TRBV2 and TRBJ2-6, reads EPEVTQTPSHQVTQMGQEVILRCVPISNHLYFYWYRQILGQKVEFLVSFYNNEISEKSEIFDDQFSVERPDGSNFTLKIRSTKLEDSAMYFCARQGLAGASGANVLTFGAGSRLTVL.

The V call is TRBV19, the J call TRBJ2-5; perhaps TRBD1 as D (6 bases). The CDR3 has 13 amino acids. V dropped 6 bases and J dropped 5 bases, with 13 bases sitting between them. Per the germline V gene, CDR1 is LNHDA and CDR2 is SQIVND (reference sequence). The CDR3 nucleotides read TGTGCCAGTAGGCCGGGACATAGGGAGACCCAGTACTTC. Amino acids: CASRPGHRETQYF.

The sample holds one count of this clonotype. The genes are TRBV20-1 and TRBJ2-1; weak D call: TRBD2 (5 bases). V shed 6 bases and J shed 7 bases, with 16 bases lying between them. The CDR3 extends over 13 amino acids. The germline V gene encodes CDR1 DFQATT and CDR2 SNEGSKA (reference sequence). The CDR3 protein is CSAPTGRWNEQFF. The CDR3 region has the DNA TGCAGTGCCCCAACGGGGAGATGGAATGAGCAGTTCTTC.

This clonotype was counted ten times or more. CDR3 sequence (DNA): TGTGCCATCAGTGGGGAAGGGGGCTTCGATGAGCAGTTCTTC. This translates into CAISGEGGFDEQFF. This chain uses TRBV10-3 with TRBJ2-1; 7 bases fit TRBD1. Trimming took 4 bases from V and 8 from J; bases not matched to a gene: 8. Germline V gene sequence: CDR1 ENHRY, CDR2 SYGVKD. This CDR3 is built from 14 residues.

Details on this clonotype: One junction end disagrees with the germline gene, perhaps due to a read error. The chain joins TRBV28 to TRBJ2-7, with D hard to call. Looked up from germline, CDR1 is MDHEN and CDR2 is SYDVKM. The CDR3 loop spans 11 amino acids. CDR3 loop: CTSSSISEQYF. The CDR3 nucleotides are TGTACCAGCTCCTCCATATCCGAGCAGTACTTC.

This clonotype was observed at least ten times. The V gene is TRBV28, the J gene TRBJ1-1, with D perhaps TRBD1 (6 bases). Trimming removed 3 bases at V and 3 bases at J, with 17 bases between. CDR1 and CDR2 (germline): MDHEN, SYDVKM. The CDR3 runs 16 residues. The CDR3 loop reads CASSFEGLRGDTEAFF. The CDR3 DNA follows: TGTGCCAGCAGTTTCGAGGGGCTTAGGGGGGACACTGAAGCTTTCTTT.

This clonotype was counted many times. CDR3 in amino acids: CASSIRNYGYTF. CDR3 nucleotide sequence: TGTGCCAGTAGTATCCGGAACTATGGCTACACCTTC. The rearrangement uses TRBV19 and TRBJ1-2; D gene unclear. CDR1 and CDR2 from the germline V gene are LNHDA and SQIVND (reference sequence). Between the trimmed V and J ends, which lost 3 bases and 2 bases, there was a span of 4 bases. The CDR3 loop spans 12 amino acids.

Points on this clonotype: A much larger clone lies one base from this, so it may be a read error. The V gene is TRBV20-1, the J gene TRBJ2-3; a possible D gene is TRBD1 (6 bases). The J call may be faulty, since TRBJ1-5 better matches the DNA end. The germline V gene has CDR1 DFQATT and CDR2 SNEGSKA (reference sequence). This CDR3 has 15 residues. CDR3 DNA: TGCAGTGCTCAAAGTGGCCAGGGGTTCGCAGATACGCAGCATTTT. It is translated as CSAQSGQGFADTQHF.

This clonotype was counted a few times. The chain couples TRBV19 to TRBJ2-5; D might be TRBD1 or TRBD2, each matching 5 bases. CDR3 length: 13 residues. The V gene lost 2 bases and the J gene lost 3 bases, with 7 bases spanning the gap. From germline, CDR1 is LNHDA and CDR2 SQIVND (reference sequence). CDR3 nucleotides: TGTGCCAGTAGTATATTGGGGGAAGAGACCCAGTACTTC. Protein sequence: CASSILGEETQYF.

This clonotype was counted between two and nine times. The junction departs from germline at one end; a sequencing error may be responsible. The rearrangement links TRBV7-9 to TRBJ2-7; TRBD1 is a possible D gene (6 bases). Germline V gives CDR1 SEHNR, CDR2 FQNEAQ (reference sequence). This CDR3 has 15 residues. CDR3 loop: CASSNWTAAHYGQYF. In nucleotides, the CDR3 is TGTGCCAGCAGCAATTGGACAGCCGCCCACTACGGGCAGTACTTC. Based on the CDR3 plus reference TRBV7-9 and TRBJ2-7, the full variable domain is DTGVSQNPRHKITKRGQNVTFRCDPISEHNRLYWYRQTLGQGPEFLTYFQNEAQLEKSRLLSDRFSAERPKGSFSTLEIQRTEQGDSAMYLCASSNWTAAHYGQYFGPGTRLTVT.

As for this clonotype: A much more abundant neighbour one base away suggests this may be a read error. The rearrangement links TRBV5-1 to TRBJ2-1; 9 bases line up with TRBD2. The length of the CDR3 is 15 residues. Germline values: CDR1 SGHRS, CDR2 YFSETQ. CDR3 in amino acids: CASTPRASGINERFF. CDR3 sequence (DNA): TGCGCCAGCACCCCTAGGGCTAGCGGGATTAATGAGCGGTTCTTC.